Given below is one T cell receptor beta chain in context. Other nucleotide sequences in the sample specify the same CDR3. These data come from a study of shared clonotypes between healthy human individuals. As originally analysed: Quality scores were absent from the junction-only immunoSEQ sequences, so filtering differed. Profiling relied on immunoSEQ multiplex PCR, and the TCRdb table lists in-frame clones only, not all of them. That table is the source of V, J and clone size, and D and trimming were worked out from the DNA. The sample includes about 2 million clones, 90% to 95% of them seen just once. Germline V gives CDR1 KGHSH, CDR2 LQKENI. V shed 5 bases, J shed 0 bases, and the junction held 3 bases outside the gene matches. The CDR3 extends over 14 amino acids.

Sequencing input: naive CD4+ T cells sorted from blood. Sample subset: CD45RA+ positively selected. This clonotype originated in a young man in good health. The chain couples TRBV18 to TRBJ1-1; TRBD1 matches 7 bases. As DNA, the CDR3 is TGTGCCAGCTCAGCGACAGGGTTGAACACTGAAGCTTTCTTT. This sequence encodes CASSATGLNTEAFF. Complete variable domain (other parts from reference TRBV18 and TRBJ1-1): NAGVMQNPRHLVRRRGQEARLRCSPMKGHSHVYWYRQLPEEGLKFMVYLQKENIIDESGMPKERFSAEFPKEGPSILRIQQVVRGDSAAYFCASSATGLNTEAFFGQGTRLTVV.